These T cell receptor beta chains were read from a single sample in a study of blood T cell repertoires in COVID-19. The protocol was immunoSEQ multiplex PCR, while the TCRdb copy is restricted to in-frame clones and leaves out a portion. The data contain some 210,000 clones, roughly 90% of them singletons. Sequencing input: peripheral blood. These receptors were collected from a man in his 60s who had recovered from COVID-19. Both conserved end residues are part of each CDR3. D genes are given only for firm matches. Part of the rows lack a size; the others show once, few, many or a class for expanded clones.

D	size	V	J	DNA	CDR3
TRBD2	.	TRBV2	TRBJ2-3	TGTGCCAGCTCAGCGGGGGGGCAGGGGGATACGCAGTATTTT	CASSAGGQGDTQYF
.	.	TRBV5-8	TRBJ2-2	TGTGCCAGCAGCCGACGGGGGACCGGGGAGCTGTTTTTT	CASSRRGTGELFF
TRBD2	.	TRBV2	TRBJ2-7	TGTGCCAGCATCCGGACTAGCCCCTTCTACGAGCAGTACTTC	CASIRTSPFYEQYF
.	.	TRBV10-3	TRBJ2-4	TGTGCCATCAGTGAGTTCCCAGGGGACATTCAGTACTTC	CAISEFPGDIQYF
TRBD1	.	TRBV30	TRBJ2-5	TGTGCCTGGAGGGGGACAGGAATTGTAGAGACCCAGTACTTC	CAWRGTGIVETQYF
.	once	TRBV18	TRBJ2-2	TGTGCCAGCTCACCACGTGGCAGGGGCAGTGCCGGGGAGCTGTTTTTT	CASSPRGRGSAGELFF
.	.	TRBV7-8	TRBJ2-6	TGTGCCAGCAGCTTACGGGGCTCTGGGGCCAACGTCCTGACTTTC	CASSLRGSGANVLTF
TRBD1	.	TRBV10-2	TRBJ1-4	TGCGCCAGCAGTCCAAGGGGGCGTCCTGAAAAACTGTTTTTT	CASSPRGRPEKLFF
.	.	TRBV18	TRBJ1-4	TGTGCCAGCTCACCGGACATCCCAAGAGGTGAAAAACTGTTTTTT	CASSPDIPRGEKLFF
.	.	TRBV28	TRBJ2-4	TGTGCCAGCAGTTCGCAGGCCTTAGCCAAAAACATTCAGTACTTC	CASSSQALAKNIQYF
TRBD1	.	TRBV7-2	TRBJ1-6	TGTGCCAGCAGCGACCGGGACAGGGGGTCGACACCCCTCCACTTT	CASSDRDRGSTPLHF
.	.	TRBV7-2	TRBJ1-2	TGTGCCAGCAGCTTCGGTCTAAACTATGGCTACACCTTC	CASSFGLNYGYTF
.	.	TRBV6-5	TRBJ1-4	TGTGCCAGCAGTTACTCTGGACAGACAGAAAAACTGTTTTTT	CASSYSGQTEKLFF
.	.	TRBV9	TRBJ2-7	TGTGCCAGCAGCGTAGAGTCTACGGGGGTTGACCGCTTCCGCGAGCAGTACTTC	CASSVESTGVDRFREQYF
.	.	TRBV29-1	TRBJ1-1	TGCAGCGTTGACAGACAGAACACTGAAGCTTTCTTT	CSVDRQNTEAFF
.	.	TRBV28	TRBJ2-3	TGTGCCAGCAGTTTCCCGGCAGGCCTCCGCACAGATACGCAGTATTTT	CASSFPAGLRTDTQYF
TRBD2	.	TRBV6-5	TRBJ2-5	TGTGCCAGCAGAGCTAGCGGGCAAGAGACCCAGTACTTC	CASRASGQETQYF
TRBD1	.	TRBV5-1	TRBJ2-5	TGCGCCAGCGGGACAGGGTCTTCGGAGACCCAGTACTTC	CASGTGSSETQYF
.	.	TRBV5-8	TRBJ2-7	TGTGCCAGCAGCTTCAGACAGAGCTACGACGAGCAGTACTTC	CASSFRQSYDEQYF
.	.	TRBV4-1	TRBJ1-4	TGCGCCAGCAGCCCTACAGACGGGAGAAATGAAAAACTGTTTTTT	CASSPTDGRNEKLFF
.	.	TRBV19	TRBJ1-1	TGTGCCAGCACATTGAGCGGAGGAACAGAGCGAGCTTTCTTT	CASTLSGGTERAFF
TRBD1	.	TRBV30	TRBJ2-5	TGTGCCTGGAGTGCGGGACAGGGAACAGAGACCCAGTACTTC	CAWSAGQGTETQYF
TRBD2	.	TRBV24-1	TRBJ2-2	TGTGCCACCAGTGATCCTAGCGGGAGATCCCCCGGGGAGCTGTTTTTT	CATSDPSGRSPGELFF
TRBD1	.	TRBV19	TRBJ2-2	TGTGCCAGTAGTACGGCGACAGGGTTGACCGGGGAGCTGTTTTTT	CASSTATGLTGELFF
TRBD2	once	TRBV13	TRBJ2-5	TGTGCCAGTGTCCCTCGGTTAGTCGGAGCTAGCGGGAGGGAGACCCAGTACTTC	CASVPRLVGASGRETQYF
.	.	TRBV28	TRBJ2-7	TGTGCCAGCACCCGGTGGGGGCAGGGCTACGAGCAGTACTTC	CASTRWGQGYEQYF
TRBD2	.	TRBV7-2	TRBJ2-7	TGTGCCAGCAGCTTAGGGCGGGGGTCCTACGAGCAGTACTTC	CASSLGRGSYEQYF
TRBD2	.	TRBV7-2	TRBJ2-3	TGTGCCAGCAGCTTGGGGACTAGCGGGGGAACAGATACGCAGTATTTT	CASSLGTSGGTDTQYF